These 30 T cell receptor beta chains share one sample of origin, sequenced in a study of technical replicates of blood from several donors. Measured with immunoSEQ multiplex PCR; TCRdb has only the in-frame clones, and not every one. The repertoire has approximately 81,000 clones, more than 80% of them found once; the top ten carry roughly 3.7%. The sequenced sample consisted of PBMCs. The receptors come from a human donor in good health. Some clones in this sample may be carry-over from other donors' samples.

V and J are TRBV28 and TRBJ1-5; tentative D call: TRBD1 (5 bases). This CDR3 region has 14 residues. Germline CDR1 reads MDHEN; CDR2 reads SYDVKM. The V end was cut by 5 bases, the J end by 7 bases, with 15 bases between. CDR3 amino acids: CASSPQGDAQPQHF. The CDR3 coding sequence is TGTGCCAGCAGTCCTCAGGGTGACGCACAGCCCCAGCATTTT.

The V gene is TRBV4-3, the J gene TRBJ2-1; D not resolved. V lost 0 bases to trimming and J lost 12 bases, with 6 bases between them. Germline V gene data show CDR1 as LGHNA and CDR2 as YSLEER. The CDR3 has 11 amino acids. The CDR3 protein is CASSQDGGQFF. CDR3 bases: TGCGCCAGCAGCCAAGACGGCGGGCAGTTCTTC.

The rearrangement joins TRBV7-2 to TRBJ2-1; TRBD2 matches 13 bases. After removal of 6 bases from V and 9 bases from J, the junction contained 11 bases not matched to a gene. CDR1 is SGHTA, CDR2 FQGNSA, per germline. The CDR3 consists of 16 residues. The CDR3 is CASRSDTSGRAPEQFF. Written as DNA, the CDR3 is TGTGCCAGCAGGTCTGATACTAGCGGGAGGGCCCCTGAGCAGTTCTTC.

This clone appeared a few times. This chain joins TRBV2 and TRBJ1-1; D uncertain. Germline V CDR1 and CDR2: SNHLY, FYNNEI. The V gene lost 5 bases and the J gene lost 4 bases, with 8 bases spanning the gap. CDR3 length: 12 amino acids. CDR3 coding DNA: TGTGCCAGCAGTTCTCAGTCCACTGAAGCTTTCTTT. Encoded protein: CASSSQSTEAFF.

This chain joins TRBV5-4 and TRBJ2-1; possibly TRBD1 for D (6 bases). The CDR3 length is 15 residues. Germline V gene lookup returns CDR1 SGHNT and CDR2 YYREEE (reference sequence). Trimming removed 4 bases from V and 5 bases from J, with 16 bases in between. CDR3 loop: CASSHEGHTDNEQFF. DNA for the CDR3: TGTGCCAGCAGCCATGAGGGACACACGGACAATGAGCAGTTCTTC.

The chain combines TRBV5-1 with TRBJ1-1; D gene ambiguous. The germline gives CDR1 SGHRS, CDR2 YFSETQ. Between the trimmed V and J ends, which lost 4 bases and 1 base, there was a span of 20 bases. The CDR3 sequence is 17 residues long. CDR3 coding DNA: TGCGCCAGCAGCCCCGACGAGCGGGGTTTGGGGAACACTGAAGCTTTCTTT. It encodes CASSPDERGLGNTEAFF.

This chain connects TRBV4-3 to TRBJ2-1; no reliable D call. This CDR3 has 14 amino acids. V was cut by 0 bases and J by 5 bases, with 8 bases left in between. Germline assignment: CDR1 LGHNA and CDR2 YSLEER. CDR3 in amino acids: CASSQDRQNNEQFF. The DNA for the CDR3 is TGCGCCAGCAGCCAAGATCGTCAGAACAATGAGCAGTTCTTC.

The rearrangement joins TRBV7-9 to TRBJ1-4, with D hard to call. CDR1 is SEHNR, CDR2 FQNEAQ, per germline (reference sequence). The CDR3 spans 15 residues. V was clipped by 1 base and J by 7 bases, with 13 bases between them. The chain's CDR3 is CASSLGAQSSEKLFF. The CDR3 nucleotides are TGTGCCAGCAGCTTAGGGGCACAGAGTTCTGAAAAACTGTTTTTT.

The rearrangement uses TRBV6-5 and TRBJ2-7; 9 positions agree with TRBD1. From germline, CDR1 is MNHEY and CDR2 SVGAGI. The CDR3 runs 15 residues. The ends lost 0 bases at V and 5 bases at J; junction bases unmatched: 5. The CDR3 protein is CASSYSGQGFDEQYF. The DNA for the CDR3 is TGTGCCAGCAGTTACTCTGGACAGGGGTTCGACGAGCAGTACTTC.

By share, this clone ranks as medium-sized. V usage is TRBV10-3 and J usage is TRBJ2-3; 7 bases are shared with TRBD2. The germline gives CDR1 ENHRY, CDR2 SYGVKD. This CDR3 contains 14 residues. With 3 bases clipped from V and 5 bases from J, the junction kept 5 bases outside the gene matches. The CDR3 DNA reads as TGTGCCATCAGTGATATCGCGGGGGAAGATACGCAGTATTTT. This encodes CAISDIAGEDTQYF.

The chain combines TRBV2 with TRBJ2-3; possibly TRBD1 for D (5 bases). The V gene lost 6 bases and the J gene lost 0 bases, with 13 bases spanning the gap. CDR3 size: 15 residues. Germline V gives CDR1 SNHLY, CDR2 FYNNEI. CDR3 loop: CASRRQTTSTDTQYF. Written as DNA, the CDR3 is TGTGCCAGCAGACGACAGACCACTAGCACAGATACGCAGTATTTT.

V and J are TRBV19 and TRBJ1-1; 9 bases fit TRBD1. With 7 bases clipped from V and 4 bases from J, the junction kept 7 bases outside the gene matches. The CDR3 has 14 residues. Germline CDR1 and CDR2: LNHDA and SQIVND (reference sequence). Here the CDR3 DNA reads TGTGCCAGTATTACACAGGGGGCCGGCACTGAAGCTTTCTTT. Protein: CASITQGAGTEAFF. Full variable domain (missing parts from reference TRBV19 and TRBJ1-1): DGGITQSPKYLFRKEGQNVTLSCEQNLNHDAMYWYRQDPGQGLRLIYYSQIVNDFQKGDIAEGYSVSREKKESFPLTVTSAQKNPTAFYLCASITQGAGTEAFFGQGTRLTVV.

This clone was detected only a few times. V gene TRBV25-1 combines with J gene TRBJ2-3, with TRBD2 matching 10 bases. The V gene's germline CDR1 is MGHDK and CDR2 SYGVNS. The CDR3 spans 16 residues. V gave up 4 bases and J gave up 3 bases; unmatched junction bases: 7. The CDR3 here is CASSGTLAGGTDTQYF. The DNA for the CDR3 is TGTGCCAGCAGTGGGACCTTAGCGGGAGGTACAGATACGCAGTATTTT.

The chain joins TRBV30 to TRBJ2-2, with 7 bases that match TRBD1. The CDR3 runs to 17 residues. In germline, CDR1 is GTSNPN, CDR2 SVGIG (reference sequence). V lost 5 bases, J lost 7 bases, and 19 bases stayed unmatched. Here the CDR3 reads CAWRPTGDSPLIGELFF. Written as DNA, the CDR3 is TGTGCCTGGCGACCTACCGGGGACAGCCCTTTGATCGGGGAGCTGTTTTTT. Full variable domain (outside the CDR3, taken from reference TRBV30 and TRBJ2-2): SQTIHQWPATLVQPVGSPLSLECTVEGTSNPNLYWYRQAAGRGLQLLFYSVGIGQISSEVPQNLSASRPQDRQFILSSKKLLLSDSGFYLCAWRPTGDSPLIGELFFGEGSRLTVL.

The gene calls are TRBV7-3 and TRBJ1-3; 7 bases line up with TRBD1. This CDR3 has 14 residues. Trimming removed 3 bases from V and 1 base from J; junction bases left unmatched: 0. Per germline, CDR1 SGHTA and CDR2 FQGTGA. The CDR3 bases are TGTGCCAGCAGCTTGACAGGGTCTGGAAACACCATATATTTT. It encodes CASSLTGSGNTIYF.

The V and J genes are TRBV5-4 and TRBJ2-2; TRBD2 matches at 12 bases. V gave up 1 base and J gave up 5 bases; unmatched junction bases: 0. Germline V gene lookup returns CDR1 SGHNT and CDR2 YYREEE (reference sequence). The CDR3 loop spans 15 amino acids. The CDR3 DNA reads as TGTGCCAGCAGCTTGCTAGCGGGAGGGACCGGGGAGCTGTTTTTT. Translation gives CASSLLAGGTGELFF.

In this sample, this clone turned up a few times. The chain joins TRBV6-4 to TRBJ2-3; D might be TRBD2 (5 bases). The CDR3 spans 14 residues. Germline assignment: CDR1 MRHNA and CDR2 SNTAGT. The V end lost 4 bases, the J end lost 0 bases, and 8 bases lay between the germline ends. CDR3 sequence: CASSGGDSTDTQYF. The CDR3 bases are TGTGCCAGCAGTGGGGGAGACAGCACAGATACGCAGTATTTT.

This clone was recorded at least ten times. This chain uses TRBV13 with TRBJ2-1; no reliable D call. Germline CDR1 reads PRHDT; CDR2 reads FYEKMQ (reference sequence). The CDR3 covers 16 residues. The V and J ends lost 0 bases and 0 bases respectively, with 9 bases between them. CDR3: CASSLGEPSSYNEQFF. The DNA for the CDR3 is TGTGCCAGCAGCTTAGGCGAACCCAGCTCCTACAATGAGCAGTTCTTC. The whole variable domain, filled in from reference TRBV13 and TRBJ2-1, reads AAGVIQSPRHLIKEKRETATLKCYPIPRHDTVYWYQQGPGQDPQFLISFYEKMQSDKGSIPDRFSAQQFSDYHSELNMSSLELGDSALYFCASSLGEPSSYNEQFFGPGTRLTVL.

V gene TRBV29-1 combines with J gene TRBJ1-2; D may be TRBD1 (6 bases). Per germline, CDR1 SQVTM and CDR2 ANQGSEA. CDR3 size: 13 residues. The V and J ends lost 1 base and 4 bases respectively, with 10 bases between them. The CDR3 sequence: CSVEGGGGYGYTF. The CDR3 DNA sequence: TGCAGCGTTGAAGGGGGAGGGGGCTATGGCTACACCTTC.

This chain connects TRBV30 to TRBJ2-5; TRBD2 agrees at 8 bases. The germline gives CDR1 GTSNPN, CDR2 SVGIG (reference sequence). The V and J ends lost 5 bases and 5 bases, in that order; junction bases with no gene match: 4. CDR3 size: 12 residues. CDR3 sequence: CAWESGGETQYF. As DNA, the CDR3 is TGTGCCTGGGAATCGGGAGGGGAGACCCAGTACTTC.

The chain has TRBV5-1 and TRBJ1-1; no firm D call. CDR3 length: 13 residues. The germline CDR1 and CDR2 sequences are SGHRS and YFSETQ. Trimming cost V 6 bases and J 10 bases, with 19 bases left between them. CDR3 amino acids: CASMPEPGVSAFF. The CDR3 coding sequence is TGCGCCAGCATGCCGGAGCCTGGAGTGTCAGCTTTCTTT. Using reference TRBV5-1 and TRBJ1-1 for the parts outside the CDR3, the full variable domain is KAGVTQTPRYLIKTRGQQVTLSCSPISGHRSVSWYQQTPGQGLQFLFEYFSETQRNKGNFPGRFSGRQFSNSRSEMNVSTLELGDSALYLCASMPEPGVSAFFGQGTRLTVV.

The CDR3 sequence is CASSSGTTSYEQYF. For the CDR3, the DNA is TGTGCCAGCAGCTCCGGGACTACGTCCTACGAGCAGTACTTC. The genes are TRBV7-9 and TRBJ2-7; 7 nucleotides agree with TRBD2. Trimming cost V 4 bases and J 1 base; bases outside gene matches: 4. CDR1 and CDR2 (germline): SEHNR, FQNEAQ (reference sequence). The CDR3 is 14 amino acids.

The V call is TRBV5-4, the J call TRBJ2-6; D is unclear. Germline-derived CDR1 and CDR2 are SGHNT and YYREEE (reference sequence). Trimming left V 1 base short and J 1 base short, with 6 bases between. This CDR3 is 15 amino acids long. CDR3 nucleotides: TGTGCCAGCAGCTTGATGAGTTCTGGGGCCAACGTCCTGACTTTC. This translates into CASSLMSSGANVLTF.

Points on this clone: Germline and junction disagree at one end, which may indicate a read error. The CDR3 region has the DNA TGTGCCAGCAGCCCCGGGGGGCCCCCCGTGGACTTC. It codes for CASSPGGPPVDF. The genes are TRBV7-3 and TRBJ2-5; tentative D call: TRBD2 (7 bases). From germline, CDR1 is SGHTA and CDR2 FQGTGA. This CDR3 spans 12 amino acids. The full variable domain, rest sourced from reference TRBV7-3 and TRBJ2-5, is GAGVSQTPSNKVTEKGKYVELRCDPISGHTALYWYRQSLGQGPEFLIYFQGTGAADDSGLPNDRFFAVRPEGSVSTLKIQRTERGDSAVYLCASSPGGPPVDFGPGTRLLVL.

The rearrangement uses TRBV7-9 and TRBJ1-1; D is uncertain. Per germline, CDR1 SEHNR and CDR2 FQNEAQ (reference sequence). The CDR3 totals 13 residues. V lost 5 bases and J lost 1, with 8 bases in between. The CDR3 bases are TGTGCCAGCAGCCCGCGGGGGAACACTGAAGCTTTCTTT. This encodes CASSPRGNTEAFF.

The J gene is TRBJ2-3, the V gene TRBV9, with 9 bases matching TRBD2. This CDR3 has 15 residues. J gave up 4 bases and V 4 bases, and 7 bases lay outside the gene matches. Per germline, CDR1 SGDLS and CDR2 YYNGEE. CDR3 coding DNA: TGTGCCAGCAGCACCGCGGGGGGGCTCTCAGATACGCAGTATTTT. Residues: CASSTAGGLSDTQYF. The full variable domain, completed using reference TRBV9 and TRBJ2-3, is DSGVTQTPKHLITATGQRVTLRCSPRSGDLSVYWYQQSLDQGLQFLIQYYNGEERAKGNILERFSAQQFPDLHSELNLSSLELGDSALYFCASSTAGGLSDTQYFGPGTRLTVL.

V gene TRBV7-2 combines with J gene TRBJ1-5, with a possible D match to TRBD1 (6 bases). V lost 1 base, J lost 3 bases, and 10 bases lay in between. The CDR3 totals 15 residues. Germline assignment: CDR1 SGHTA and CDR2 FQGNSA. CDR3 DNA sequence: TGTGCCAGCAGCTTAGAAGGACAGCCCAATCAGCCCCAGCATTTT. This encodes CASSLEGQPNQPQHF.

J is TRBJ2-3 and V is TRBV2; D unclear. In germline, CDR1 is SNHLY, CDR2 FYNNEI. The V gene lost 4 bases and the J gene lost 5 bases, with 7 bases spanning the gap. This CDR3 region has 12 residues. The CDR3: CASSGLGDTQYF. The CDR3 DNA reads as TGTGCCAGCAGTGGCCTAGGAGATACGCAGTATTTT.

The chain uses TRBV23-1 and TRBJ2-3; possible D gene TRBD2, 6 bases. TRBV23-1 is assigned to the ORF class and has an uncertain function. CDR3 length: 17 amino acids. V was cut by 4 bases and J by 1 base, with 18 bases left in between. Here the CDR3 DNA reads TGCGCCAGCAGTCCGAAACCCCCCGGGGGTGGCACAGATACGCAGTATTTT. Protein product: CASSPKPPGGGTDTQYF.

This chain joins TRBV19 and TRBJ2-7; no definite D call. With 6 bases removed from V and 0 bases from J, the gap between germline ends came to 6 bases. Germline-derived CDR1 and CDR2 are LNHDA and SQIVND (reference sequence). The CDR3 consists of 12 residues. The CDR3 here is CASSLGSYEQYF. The CDR3 DNA sequence: TGTGCCAGTAGCCTCGGCTCCTACGAGCAGTACTTC.